This T cell receptor (beta chain) was captured in a study of blood T cell repertoires in COVID-19. About the study: Samples of COVID-19 (acute and convalescent) were obtained from the United States, Italy and Spain. T cells, B-cell-depleted T cells, or PBMCs provided the cDNA or gDNA that served as material.

This clone was observed a handful of times. In the study's own analysis: Amplification with reference gene primers provided the estimates of nucleated cell counts. Generated by immunoSEQ multiplex PCR, the TCRdb table keeps only in-frame clones and is missing some. The V and J calls and clone size were taken over from that table, and D and trimming were inferred from the DNA. The sample holds tens of thousands of clones, about 81% seen once. Germline CDR1 and CDR2: LNHNV and YYDKDF (reference sequence). V gave up 4 bases and J gave up 0 bases; unmatched junction bases: 6. This CDR3 region has 15 residues.

This sequence joins TRBV15 and TRBJ2-7; 7 bases fit TRBD1. This sequence was found in a middle-aged man with active COVID-19. Sequenced: peripheral blood. The CDR3 protein is CATSKTRDSSYEQYF. DNA for the CDR3: TGTGCCACCAGCAAAACCCGGGACAGCTCCTACGAGCAGTACTTC.